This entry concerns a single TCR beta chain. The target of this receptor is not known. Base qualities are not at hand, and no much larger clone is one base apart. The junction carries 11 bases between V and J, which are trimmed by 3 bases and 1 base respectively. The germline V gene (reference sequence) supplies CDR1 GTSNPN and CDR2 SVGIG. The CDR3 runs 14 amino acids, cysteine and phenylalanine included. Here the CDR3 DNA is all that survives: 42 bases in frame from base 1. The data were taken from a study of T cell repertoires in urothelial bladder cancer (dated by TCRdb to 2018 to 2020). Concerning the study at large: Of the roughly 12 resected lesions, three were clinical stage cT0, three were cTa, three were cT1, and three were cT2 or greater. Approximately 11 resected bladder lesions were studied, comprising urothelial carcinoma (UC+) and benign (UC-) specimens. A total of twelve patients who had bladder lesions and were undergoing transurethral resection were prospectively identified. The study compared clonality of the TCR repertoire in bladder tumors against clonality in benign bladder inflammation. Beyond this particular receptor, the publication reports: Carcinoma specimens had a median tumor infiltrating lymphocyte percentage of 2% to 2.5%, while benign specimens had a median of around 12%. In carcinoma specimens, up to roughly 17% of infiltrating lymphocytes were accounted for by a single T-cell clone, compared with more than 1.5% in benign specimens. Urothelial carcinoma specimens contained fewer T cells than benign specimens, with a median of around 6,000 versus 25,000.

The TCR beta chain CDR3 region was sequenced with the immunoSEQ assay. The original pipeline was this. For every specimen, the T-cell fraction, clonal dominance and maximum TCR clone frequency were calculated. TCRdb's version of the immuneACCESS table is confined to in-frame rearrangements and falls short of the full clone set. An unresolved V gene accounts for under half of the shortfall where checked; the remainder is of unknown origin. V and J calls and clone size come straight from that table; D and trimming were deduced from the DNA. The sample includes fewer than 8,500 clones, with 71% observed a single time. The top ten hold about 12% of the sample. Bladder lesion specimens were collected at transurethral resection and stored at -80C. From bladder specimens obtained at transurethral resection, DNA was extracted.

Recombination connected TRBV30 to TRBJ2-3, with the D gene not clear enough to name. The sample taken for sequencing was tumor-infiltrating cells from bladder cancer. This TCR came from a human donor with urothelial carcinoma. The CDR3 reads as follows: CAWRRIGGTDTQYF. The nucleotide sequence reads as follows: TGTGCCTGGAGGAGGATCGGAGGCACAGATACGCAGTATTTT.